The 12 T cell receptor beta chains presented below share a single source sample, sequenced in a study of T cell responses to AZD1222 COVID-19 vaccine. Sequenced by immunoSEQ multiplex PCR; TCRdb stores in-frame clones only, minus some. The profile shows nearly 110,000 clones, around 90% of them singletons. Sequencing was performed on peripheral blood, taken 28 days after the second AZD1222 dose. The source of these receptors is an adult who received the AZD1222 COVID-19 vaccine.

This chain joins TRBV7-2 and TRBJ2-3; 11 bases are a match to TRBD2. The CDR3 has 18 amino acids. Germline trimming cut 2 bases from V and 0 bases from J; bases unmatched to any gene: 7. Germline V CDR1 and CDR2: SGHTA, FQGNSA. The CDR3 reads CASSLMYSGGASTDTQYF. The CDR3 nucleotides are TGTGCCAGCAGCTTAATGTATAGCGGGGGGGCTAGCACAGATACGCAGTATTTT.

This chain uses TRBV6-1 with TRBJ2-7; 12 bases are a match to TRBD2. Germline V gene data show CDR1 as MNHNS and CDR2 as SASEGT. The CDR3 sequence is 16 residues long. V trimming: 4 bases; J trimming: 6 bases; junction bases outside the gene matches: 10. CDR3 sequence reads: CASSADLAGGPVEQYF. Here the CDR3 DNA reads TGTGCCAGCAGTGCCGACCTAGCGGGGGGGCCGGTCGAGCAGTACTTC.

The chain combines TRBV20-1 with TRBJ1-5, with a weak D call TRBD1 (5 bases). The V gene lost 3 bases and the J gene lost 3 bases, with 18 bases spanning the gap. The germline V gene encodes CDR1 DFQATT and CDR2 SNEGSKA (reference sequence). The CDR3 has 16 amino acids. CDR3: CSASFVAGIVNQPQHF. The CDR3, as DNA: TGCAGTGCTAGTTTCGTCGCAGGGATAGTCAATCAGCCCCAGCATTTT.

The chain employs TRBV4-1 and TRBJ2-5, with 13 bases that match TRBD2. The trim removed 4 bases at V and 5 bases at J, leaving 7 bases unmatched. Germline lookup yields CDR1 MGHRA and CDR2 YSYEKL. The CDR3 totals 16 residues. CDR3 region: CASSLELAGGRETQYF. The DNA for the CDR3 is TGCGCCAGCAGCCTAGAACTAGCGGGGGGGCGGGAGACCCAGTACTTC.

The gene calls are TRBV2 and TRBJ2-7; possible D gene TRBD2, 6 bases. The germline CDR1 and CDR2 sequences are SNHLY and FYNNEI. The CDR3 is 14 residues long. The V end lost 4 bases, the J end lost 3 bases, and 13 bases lay between the germline ends. The DNA for the CDR3 is TGTGCCAGCAGTGCCCTCGGGAGTAGCTACGAGCAGTACTTC. Its protein product is CASSALGSSYEQYF.

This clone has just one count. V and J are TRBV27 and TRBJ1-1; the D is unclear. V was pared by 2 bases and J by 3 bases, with 16 bases between. This CDR3 has 16 amino acids. Germline lookup yields CDR1 MNHEY and CDR2 SMNVEV (reference sequence). CDR3 residues: CASSLRFRGGDTEAFF. Here the CDR3 DNA reads TGTGCCAGCAGTTTACGCTTTCGGGGTGGGGACACTGAAGCTTTCTTT.

This chain uses TRBV11-3 with TRBJ1-4; the D gene is possibly TRBD1 (6 bases). The CDR3 length is 16 residues. Trimming cost V 1 base and J 8 bases, with 17 bases left between them. Germline CDR1 and CDR2: SGHNT and YENEEA. The CDR3 spells CASSLVLQGRSEKLFF. CDR3 DNA sequence: TGTGCCAGCAGCTTAGTATTACAGGGTCGATCGGAAAAACTGTTTTTT.

The chain combines TRBV11-2 with TRBJ2-3; 8 bases line up with TRBD1. The CDR3 consists of 15 residues. Unmatched junction bases numbered 7, after V lost 3 bases and J lost 5 bases. Germline V gives CDR1 SGHAT, CDR2 FQNNGV. The CDR3 reads CASSFGGQAGDTQYF. CDR3 coding DNA: TGTGCCAGCAGCTTCGGGGGACAGGCGGGAGATACGCAGTATTTT.

This chain joins TRBV6-1 and TRBJ1-6, with TRBD1 as a possible D gene (5 bases). The germline V gene has CDR1 MNHNS and CDR2 SASEGT. V lost 1 base, J lost 9 bases, and 10 bases lay in between. This CDR3 has 14 amino acids. CDR3 sequence reads: CASSEVVGRSPLHF. The CDR3 region has the DNA TGTGCCAGCAGTGAAGTGGTGGGGCGTTCACCCCTCCACTTT.

V gene TRBV30 combines with J gene TRBJ2-5; D not resolved. The CDR3 consists of 11 residues. V was trimmed by 1 base and J by 5 bases, leaving 5 bases between them. Germline CDR1 reads GTSNPN; CDR2 reads SVGIG (reference sequence). This chain's CDR3 is CAWSARETQYF. CDR3 nucleotides: TGTGCCTGGAGTGCGAGGGAGACCCAGTACTTC. Combining the CDR3 with reference TRBV30 and TRBJ2-5 gives the whole variable domain SQTIHQWPATLVQPVGSPLSLECTVEGTSNPNLYWYRQAAGRGLQLLFYSVGIGQISSEVPQNLSASRPQDRQFILSSKKLLLSDSGFYLCAWSARETQYFGPGTRLLVL.

The chain has TRBV4-3 and TRBJ1-5, with D possibly being TRBD1 (6 bases). Germline V lookup: CDR1 LGHNA, CDR2 YSLEER. The length of the CDR3 is 16 residues. V was cut by 2 bases and J by 2 bases, with 13 bases left in between. CDR3 in DNA: TGCGCCAGCAGCCAAAACACAGGGCCAGGCAATCAGCCCCAGCATTTT. Translating gives CASSQNTGPGNQPQHF.

The chain joins TRBV7-3 to TRBJ2-5, with TRBD2 matching 13 bases. The germline V gene has CDR1 SGHTA and CDR2 FQGTGA. V shed 5 bases, J shed 6 bases, and the junction held 6 bases outside the gene matches. The length of the CDR3 is 15 residues. The CDR3 sequence is CASSTETSGGKTQYF. As DNA, the CDR3 is TGTGCCAGCAGCACGGAGACTAGCGGGGGGAAGACCCAGTACTTC.